The clone carrying this T cell receptor beta chain was counted a single time. The target antigen is unknown. Amplification used 60 Vbeta primers and 13 Jbeta primers. Generated by immunoSEQ multiplex PCR, the TCRdb table keeps only in-frame clones and is missing some. The data contain under 300,000 clones, under 80% of them singletons. J was trimmed by 8 bases and V by 6 bases; bases with no gene match: 10. This CDR3 has 14 residues. Germline V gene lookup returns CDR1 MDHEN and CDR2 SYDVKM. The data originate from a study of cytomegalovirus exposure and HLA in healthy donors. Study results and limitations: Among immune exposure information, only CMV serostatus was available.

The chain has TRBV28 and TRBJ1-5; the match to TRBD1 covers 7 bases. The sequencing sample was made of PBMCs. This clonotype was sampled from a female donor in good health and CMV-seronegative. The CDR3 sequence: CASSPTTGRKPQHF. CDR3 nucleotides: TGTGCCAGCAGCCCAACGACAGGGAGGAAGCCCCAGCATTTT.